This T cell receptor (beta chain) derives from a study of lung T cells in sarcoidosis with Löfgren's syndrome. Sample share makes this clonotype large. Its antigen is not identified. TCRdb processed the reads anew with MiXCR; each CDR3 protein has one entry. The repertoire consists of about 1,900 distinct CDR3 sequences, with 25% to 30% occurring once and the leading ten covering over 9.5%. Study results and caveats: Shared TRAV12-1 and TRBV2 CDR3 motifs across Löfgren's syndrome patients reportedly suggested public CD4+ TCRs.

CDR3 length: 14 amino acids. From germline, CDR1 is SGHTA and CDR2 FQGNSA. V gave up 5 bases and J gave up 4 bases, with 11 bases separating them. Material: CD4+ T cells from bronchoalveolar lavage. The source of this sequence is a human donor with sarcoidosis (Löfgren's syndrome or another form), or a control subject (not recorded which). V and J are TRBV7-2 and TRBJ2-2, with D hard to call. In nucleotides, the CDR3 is TGTGCCAGCAGCCTACTCCTTCTCACCGGGGAGCTGTTTTTT. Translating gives CASSLLLLTGELFF.